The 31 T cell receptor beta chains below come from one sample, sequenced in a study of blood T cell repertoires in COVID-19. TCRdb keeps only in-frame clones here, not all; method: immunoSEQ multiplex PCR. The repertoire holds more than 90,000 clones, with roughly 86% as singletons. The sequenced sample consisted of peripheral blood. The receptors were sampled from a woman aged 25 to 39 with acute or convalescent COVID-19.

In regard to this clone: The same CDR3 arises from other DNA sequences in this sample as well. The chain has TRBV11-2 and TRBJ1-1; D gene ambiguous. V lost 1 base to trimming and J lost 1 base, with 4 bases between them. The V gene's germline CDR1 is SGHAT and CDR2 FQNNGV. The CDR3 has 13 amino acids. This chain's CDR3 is CASSLGGNTEAFF. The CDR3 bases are TGTGCCAGCAGCTTAGGCGGGAACACTGAAGCTTTCTTT.

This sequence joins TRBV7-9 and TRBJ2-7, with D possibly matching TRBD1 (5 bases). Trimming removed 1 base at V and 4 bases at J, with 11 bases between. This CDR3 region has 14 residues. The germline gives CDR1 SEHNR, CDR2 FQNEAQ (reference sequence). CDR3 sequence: CASSLVDSYYEQYF. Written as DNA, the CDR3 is TGTGCCAGCAGCTTAGTTGACAGCTATTACGAGCAGTACTTC.

The CDR3 is CASSPRQSTGETQYF. The CDR3 nucleotides read TGTGCCAGCAGCCCACGACAGAGCACCGGGGAGACCCAGTACTTC. The gene calls are TRBV11-2 and TRBJ2-5; D is perhaps TRBD1 (5 bases). Trimming took off 5 bases at V and 5 bases at J, with 18 bases between the two ends. CDR1 SGHAT and CDR2 FQNNGV come from the germline V gene. CDR3 length equals 15 residues.

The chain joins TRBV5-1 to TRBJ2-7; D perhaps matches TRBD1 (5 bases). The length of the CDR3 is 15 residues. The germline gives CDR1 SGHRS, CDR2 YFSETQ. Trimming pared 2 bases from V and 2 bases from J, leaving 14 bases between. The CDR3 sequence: CASSFRQGQAYEQYF. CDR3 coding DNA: TGCGCCAGCAGCTTTAGGCAGGGCCAGGCCTACGAGCAGTACTTC.

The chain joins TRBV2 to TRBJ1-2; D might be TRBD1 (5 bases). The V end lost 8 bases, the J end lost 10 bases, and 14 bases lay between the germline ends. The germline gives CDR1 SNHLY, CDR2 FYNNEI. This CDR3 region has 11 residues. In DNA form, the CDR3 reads TGTGCCAGCGGAAGGAAGGGGATCTACACCTTC. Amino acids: CASGRKGIYTF. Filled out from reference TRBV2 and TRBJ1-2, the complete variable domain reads EPEVTQTPSHQVTQMGQEVILRCVPISNHLYFYWYRQILGQKVEFLVSFYNNEISEKSEIFDDQFSVERPDGSNFTLKIRSTKLEDSAMYFCASGRKGIYTFGSGTRLTVV.

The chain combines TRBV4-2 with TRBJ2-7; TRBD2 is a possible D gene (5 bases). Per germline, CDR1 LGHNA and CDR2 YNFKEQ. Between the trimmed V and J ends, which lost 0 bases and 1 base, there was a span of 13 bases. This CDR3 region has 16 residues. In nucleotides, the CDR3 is TGTGCCAGCAGCCAAGAAACTGGACTTTCGTCCTACGAGCAGTACTTC. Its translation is CASSQETGLSSYEQYF.

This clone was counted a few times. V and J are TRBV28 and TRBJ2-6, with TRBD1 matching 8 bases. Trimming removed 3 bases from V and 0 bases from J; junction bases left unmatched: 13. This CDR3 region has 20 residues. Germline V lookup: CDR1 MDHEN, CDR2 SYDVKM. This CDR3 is CASSFSRGQRQDSGANVLTF. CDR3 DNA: TGTGCCAGCAGTTTCTCCAGGGGGCAGCGGCAGGACTCTGGGGCCAACGTCCTGACTTTC. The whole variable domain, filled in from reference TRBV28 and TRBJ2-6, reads DVKVTQSSRYLVKRTGEKVFLECVQDMDHENMFWYRQDPGLGLRLIYFSYDVKMKEKGDIPEGYSVSREKKERFSLILESASTNQTSMYLCASSFSRGQRQDSGANVLTFGAGSRLTVL.

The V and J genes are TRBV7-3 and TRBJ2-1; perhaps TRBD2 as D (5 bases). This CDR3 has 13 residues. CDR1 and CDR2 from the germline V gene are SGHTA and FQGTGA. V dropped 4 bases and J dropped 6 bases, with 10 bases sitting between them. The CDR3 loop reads CASSSLGANEQFF. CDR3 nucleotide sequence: TGTGCCAGCAGCTCCCTGGGAGCCAATGAGCAGTTCTTC. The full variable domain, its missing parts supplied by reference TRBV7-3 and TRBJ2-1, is GAGVSQTPSNKVTEKGKYVELRCDPISGHTALYWYRQSLGQGPEFLIYFQGTGAADDSGLPNDRFFAVRPEGSVSTLKIQRTERGDSAVYLCASSSLGANEQFFGPGTRLTVL.

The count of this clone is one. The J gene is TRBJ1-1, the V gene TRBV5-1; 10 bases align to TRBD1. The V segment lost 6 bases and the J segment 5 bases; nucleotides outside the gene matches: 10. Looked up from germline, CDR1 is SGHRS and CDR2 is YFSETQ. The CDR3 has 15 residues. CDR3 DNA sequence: TGCGCCAGCAACCCACTGGGACAGGGGAATACTGAAGCTTTCTTT. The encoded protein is CASNPLGQGNTEAFF.

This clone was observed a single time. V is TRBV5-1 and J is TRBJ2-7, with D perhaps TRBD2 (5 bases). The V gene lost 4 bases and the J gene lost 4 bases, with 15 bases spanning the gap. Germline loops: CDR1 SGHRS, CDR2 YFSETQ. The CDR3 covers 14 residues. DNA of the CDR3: TGCGCCAGCAGCCGATCCGGGAACCGATACGAGCAGTACTTC. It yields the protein CASSRSGNRYEQYF.

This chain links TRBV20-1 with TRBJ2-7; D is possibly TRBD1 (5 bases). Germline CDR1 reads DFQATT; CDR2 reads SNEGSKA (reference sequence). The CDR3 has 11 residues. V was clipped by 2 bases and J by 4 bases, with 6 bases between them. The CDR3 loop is CSARQGYEQYF. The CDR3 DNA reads TGCAGTGCTAGACAGGGATACGAGCAGTACTTC.

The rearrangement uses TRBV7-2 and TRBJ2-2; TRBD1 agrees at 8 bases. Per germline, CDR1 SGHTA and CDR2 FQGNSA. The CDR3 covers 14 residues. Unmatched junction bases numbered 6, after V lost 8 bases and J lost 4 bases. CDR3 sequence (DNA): TGTGCCAGCTTCGGACAGGGTAGCACCGGGGAGCTGTTTTTT. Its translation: CASFGQGSTGELFF.

The CDR3 spells CASNQGGGTDTQYF. CDR3 bases: TGTGCCAGCAACCAGGGAGGAGGCACAGATACGCAGTATTTT. The rearrangement links TRBV2 to TRBJ2-3, with D possibly being TRBD2 (6 bases). CDR3 length equals 14 residues. V lost 7 bases and J 1 base, leaving 12 bases between the germline ends. Looked up from germline, CDR1 is SNHLY and CDR2 is FYNNEI.

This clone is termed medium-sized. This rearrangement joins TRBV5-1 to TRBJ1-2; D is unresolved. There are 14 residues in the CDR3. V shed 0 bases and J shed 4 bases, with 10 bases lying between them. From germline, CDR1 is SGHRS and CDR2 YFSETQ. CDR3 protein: CASSLEAGPYGYTF. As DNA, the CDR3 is TGCGCCAGCAGCTTGGAGGCAGGCCCCTATGGCTACACCTTC.

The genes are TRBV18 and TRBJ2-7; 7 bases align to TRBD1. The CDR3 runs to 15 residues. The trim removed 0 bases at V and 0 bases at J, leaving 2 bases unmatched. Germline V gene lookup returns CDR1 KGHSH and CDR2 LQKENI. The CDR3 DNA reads TGTGCCAGCTCACCACCTTGGGACAGCTCCTACGAGCAGTACTTC. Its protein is CASSPPWDSSYEQYF. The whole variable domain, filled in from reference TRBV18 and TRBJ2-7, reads NAGVMQNPRHLVRRRGQEARLRCSPMKGHSHVYWYRQLPEEGLKFMVYLQKENIIDESGMPKERFSAEFPKEGPSILRIQQVVRGDSAAYFCASSPPWDSSYEQYFGPGTRLTVT.

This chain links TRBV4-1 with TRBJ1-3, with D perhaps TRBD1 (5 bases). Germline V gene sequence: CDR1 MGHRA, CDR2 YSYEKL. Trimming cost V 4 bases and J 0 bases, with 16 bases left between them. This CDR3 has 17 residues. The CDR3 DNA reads TGCGCCAGCAGCCGATCGACAGCAACAAGCTCTGGAAACACCATATATTTT. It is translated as CASSRSTATSSGNTIYF.

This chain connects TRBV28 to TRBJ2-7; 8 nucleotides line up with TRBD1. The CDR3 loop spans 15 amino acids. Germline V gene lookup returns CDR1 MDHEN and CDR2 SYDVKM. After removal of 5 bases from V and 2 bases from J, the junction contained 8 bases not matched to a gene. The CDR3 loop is CASSDLQGGPYEQYF. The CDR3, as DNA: TGTGCCAGCAGTGATCTACAGGGGGGACCCTACGAGCAGTACTTC. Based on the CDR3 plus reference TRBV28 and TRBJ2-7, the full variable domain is DVKVTQSSRYLVKRTGEKVFLECVQDMDHENMFWYRQDPGLGLRLIYFSYDVKMKEKGDIPEGYSVSREKKERFSLILESASTNQTSMYLCASSDLQGGPYEQYFGPGTRLTVT.

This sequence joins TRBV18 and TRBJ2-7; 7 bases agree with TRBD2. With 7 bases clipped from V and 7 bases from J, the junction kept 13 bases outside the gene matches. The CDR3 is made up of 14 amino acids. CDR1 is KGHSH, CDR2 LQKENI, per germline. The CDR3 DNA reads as TGTGCCAGCTGCGAAGGAAGCGGGGTAGGGGAGCAGTACTTC. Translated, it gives CASCEGSGVGEQYF.

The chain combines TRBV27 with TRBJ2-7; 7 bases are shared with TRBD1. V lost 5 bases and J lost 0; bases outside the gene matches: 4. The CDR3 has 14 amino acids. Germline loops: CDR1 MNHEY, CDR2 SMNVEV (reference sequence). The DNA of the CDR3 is TGTGCCAGCAGTCATGGGGACAGCTCCTACGAGCAGTACTTC. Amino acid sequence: CASSHGDSSYEQYF.

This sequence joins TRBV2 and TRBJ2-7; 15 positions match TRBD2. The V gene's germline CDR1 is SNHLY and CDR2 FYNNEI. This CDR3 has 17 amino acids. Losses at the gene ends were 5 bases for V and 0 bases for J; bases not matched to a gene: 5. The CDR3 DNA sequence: TGTGCCAGCAGTTGGACTAGCGGGGGGGTTAGCTCCTACGAGCAGTACTTC. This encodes CASSWTSGGVSSYEQYF.

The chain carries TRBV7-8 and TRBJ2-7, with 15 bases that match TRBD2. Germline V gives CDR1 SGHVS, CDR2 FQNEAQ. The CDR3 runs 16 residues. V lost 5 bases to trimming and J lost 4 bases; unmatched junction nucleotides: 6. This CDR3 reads CASSPWTSGGEYEQYF. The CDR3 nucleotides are TGTGCCAGCAGCCCTTGGACTAGCGGGGGGGAGTACGAGCAGTACTTC.

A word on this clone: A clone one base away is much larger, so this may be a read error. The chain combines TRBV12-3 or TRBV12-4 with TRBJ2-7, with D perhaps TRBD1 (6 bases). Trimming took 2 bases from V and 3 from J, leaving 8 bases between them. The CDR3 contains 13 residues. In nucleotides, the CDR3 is TGTGCCAGCAGTTTAAACAGGGACTACGAGCAGTACTTC. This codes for CASSLNRDYEQYF.

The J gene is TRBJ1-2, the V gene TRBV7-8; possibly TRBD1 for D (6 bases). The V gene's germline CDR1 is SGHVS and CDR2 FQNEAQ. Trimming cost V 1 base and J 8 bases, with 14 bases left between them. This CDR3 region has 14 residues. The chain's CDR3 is CASSLGAGVGGYTF. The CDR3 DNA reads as TGTGCCAGCAGCTTAGGTGCAGGGGTCGGAGGCTACACCTTC.

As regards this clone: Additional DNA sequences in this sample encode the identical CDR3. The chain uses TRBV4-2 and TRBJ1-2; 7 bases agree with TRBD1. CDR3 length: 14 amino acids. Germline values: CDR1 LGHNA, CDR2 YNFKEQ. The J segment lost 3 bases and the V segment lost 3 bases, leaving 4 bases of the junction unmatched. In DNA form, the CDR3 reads TGTGCCAGCAGCCATAGACAGGGCGACTATGGCTACACCTTC. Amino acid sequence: CASSHRQGDYGYTF.

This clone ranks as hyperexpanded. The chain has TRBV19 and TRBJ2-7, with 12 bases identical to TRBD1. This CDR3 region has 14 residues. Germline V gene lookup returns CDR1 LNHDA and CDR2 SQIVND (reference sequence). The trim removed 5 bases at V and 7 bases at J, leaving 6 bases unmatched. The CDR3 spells CASSSGQGAGEQYF. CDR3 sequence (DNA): TGTGCCAGTAGTTCGGGACAGGGGGCCGGAGAGCAGTACTTC. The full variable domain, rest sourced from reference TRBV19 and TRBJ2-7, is DGGITQSPKYLFRKEGQNVTLSCEQNLNHDAMYWYRQDPGQGLRLIYYSQIVNDFQKGDIAEGYSVSREKKESFPLTVTSAQKNPTAFYLCASSSGQGAGEQYFGPGTRLTVT.

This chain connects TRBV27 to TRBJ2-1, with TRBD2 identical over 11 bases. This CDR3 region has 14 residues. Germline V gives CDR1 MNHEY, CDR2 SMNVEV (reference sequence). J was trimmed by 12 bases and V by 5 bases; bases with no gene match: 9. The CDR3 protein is CASSPGLAARGQFF. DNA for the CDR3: TGTGCCAGCAGTCCGGGACTAGCGGCCCGAGGGCAGTTCTTC.

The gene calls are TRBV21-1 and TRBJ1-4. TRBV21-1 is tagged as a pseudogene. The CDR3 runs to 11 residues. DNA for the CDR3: TGTGCCAGCAGCAAAGGCCCCCGGGTGTTTTTT. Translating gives CASSKGPRVFF.

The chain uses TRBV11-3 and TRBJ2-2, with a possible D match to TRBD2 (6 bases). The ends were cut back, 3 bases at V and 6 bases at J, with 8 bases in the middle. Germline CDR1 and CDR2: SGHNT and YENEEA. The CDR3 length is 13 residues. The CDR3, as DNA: TGTGCCAGCAGCTTTAGGGAGGCCGGGGAGCTGTTTTTT. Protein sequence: CASSFREAGELFF.

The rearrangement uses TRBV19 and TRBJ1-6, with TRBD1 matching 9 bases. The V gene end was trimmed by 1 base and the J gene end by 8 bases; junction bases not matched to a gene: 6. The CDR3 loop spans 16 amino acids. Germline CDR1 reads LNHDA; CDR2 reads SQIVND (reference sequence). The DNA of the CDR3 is TGTGCCAGTAGTATAGCCGTGACAGGGGGACATTCACCCCTCCACTTT. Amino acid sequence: CASSIAVTGGHSPLHF.

The CDR3 loop is CASTSGGGSGNTIYF. The CDR3 DNA is TGTGCCAGCACCTCAGGCGGGGGTTCTGGAAACACCATATATTTT. V is TRBV13 and J is TRBJ1-3; D is perhaps TRBD1 (5 bases). This CDR3 has 15 amino acids. From germline, CDR1 is PRHDT and CDR2 FYEKMQ (reference sequence). V shed 7 bases and J shed 1 base, with 14 bases lying between them.

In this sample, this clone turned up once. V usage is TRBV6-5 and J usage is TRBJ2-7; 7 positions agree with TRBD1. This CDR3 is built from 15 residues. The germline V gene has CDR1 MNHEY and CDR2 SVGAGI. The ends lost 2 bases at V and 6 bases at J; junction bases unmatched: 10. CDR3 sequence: CASSYTRQGWGEQYF. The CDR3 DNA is TGTGCCAGCAGTTACACTCGACAGGGTTGGGGCGAGCAGTACTTC.